The clone carrying this T cell receptor (beta chain) was recorded a few times. Each TCR beta cDNA library carried unique molecular identifiers. Input of about 0.9 to 10 million T cells yielded 550,000 or so cDNA molecules. TCRdb re-called the PCR reads with MiXCR, one entry per CDR3 protein. The sample holds 750,000 to 950,000 distinct CDR3 sequences, 40% to 55% seen once. This sample is drawn from a study of post-analysis software for immune sequencing data. Sequencing was performed on blood. The TCR comes from a girl aged 10 to 17 with multiple sclerosis.

This CDR3 is CASSPGSNGEQYF. DNA for the CDR3: TGTGCCAGCAGCCCGGGCTCAAACGGGGAGCAGTACTTC. The chain links TRBV12-3 or TRBV12-4 to TRBJ2-7; D is ambiguous. This CDR3 contains 13 residues. V lost 6 bases to trimming and J lost 7 bases, with 16 bases between them.